This is a list of T cell receptor beta chains from one sample in a study of cytomegalovirus exposure and HLA in healthy donors. Generated by immunoSEQ multiplex PCR, the TCRdb table keeps only in-frame clones and is missing some. The repertoire consists of approximately 160,000 clones, with around 78% occurring once and the leading ten covering under 15%. Sequencing used PBMCs. The source is a woman in her 50s in good health and CMV-seropositive. Each CDR3 is given with its conserved first and last residue. Fields, in order: V gene, J gene, D gene, clone size, CDR3 DNA, CDR3 protein. A D gene is named only where the DNA matches it firmly. Part of the rows lack a size; the others show once, few, many or a class for expanded clones.

V: TRBV28
J: TRBJ1-1
D: .
size: few
DNA: TGTGCCAGCAGCGGCGGGGCCACTGAAGCTTTCTTT
CDR3: CASSGGATEAFF

V: TRBV18
J: TRBJ2-1
D: TRBD2
size: .
DNA: TGTGCCAGCTCACCGATGGGACTAGCGGGGGGCCAGAAGAAGAATGAGCAGTTCTTC
CDR3: CASSPMGLAGGQKKNEQFF

V: TRBV18
J: TRBJ2-2
D: TRBD1
size: .
DNA: TGTGCCAGCTCACCAGCGCCAGGGACAGGGGAGAACACCGGGGAGCTGTTTTTT
CDR3: CASSPAPGTGENTGELFF

V: TRBV5-1
J: TRBJ2-2
D: TRBD2
size: .
DNA: TGCGCCAGCCGTGAGCGGGGGAAAAACACCGGGGAGCTGTTTTTT
CDR3: CASRERGKNTGELFF

V: TRBV2
J: TRBJ2-1
D: .
size: .
DNA: TGTGCCAGCAGTGATTCGGGGGATGAGCAGTTCTTC
CDR3: CASSDSGDEQFF

V: TRBV6-1
J: TRBJ2-1
D: .
size: .
DNA: TGTGCCAGCCTGGGACTTACAAATGAGCAGTTCTTC
CDR3: CASLGLTNEQFF

V: TRBV27
J: TRBJ2-1
D: .
size: few
DNA: TGTGCCAGCAGTTTCAGGGGACCGTGGGGATACGGTGAGCAGTTCTTC
CDR3: CASSFRGPWGYGEQFF

V: TRBV9
J: TRBJ2-3
D: TRBD1
size: .
DNA: TGTGCCAGCAGCGTAGTAGGGGGCTCCACAGATACGCAGTATTTT
CDR3: CASSVVGGSTDTQYF

V: TRBV5-1
J: TRBJ2-3
D: TRBD2
size: .
DNA: TGCGCCAGCAGCTTGGGGCTAGCGGGGGACACAGATACGCAGTATTTT
CDR3: CASSLGLAGDTDTQYF

V: TRBV5-1
J: TRBJ1-2
D: TRBD1
size: once
DNA: TGCGCCAGCAGCTCCTGGGACAGGGGGGGAGGCTACACCTTC
CDR3: CASSSWDRGGGYTF

V: TRBV6-1
J: TRBJ1-5
D: TRBD1
size: .
DNA: TGTGCCAGCAGTGAAAGACAGGGGGACCAGCCCCAGCATTTT
CDR3: CASSERQGDQPQHF

V: TRBV18
J: TRBJ1-2
D: TRBD1
size: .
DNA: TGTGCCAGCTCACCACCGTCAGGGGGCGTCTATGGCTACACCTTC
CDR3: CASSPPSGGVYGYTF

V: TRBV6-1
J: TRBJ1-4
D: .
size: once
DNA: TGTGCCAGCAGTGACCCCTCGGACGGACAGTTTAATGAAAAACTGTTTTTT
CDR3: CASSDPSDGQFNEKLFF

V: TRBV11-2
J: TRBJ2-3
D: TRBD2
size: .
DNA: TGTGCCAGCAGCTTCACCTCTAGCGGGGGTCACCGGAATACGCAGTATTTT
CDR3: CASSFTSSGGHRNTQYF

V: TRBV15
J: TRBJ2-2
D: .
size: .
DNA: TGTGCCACCAGCACCTTGACCGGGGAGCTGTTTTTT
CDR3: CATSTLTGELFF

V: TRBV2
J: TRBJ2-7
D: .
size: .
DNA: TGTGCCAGCAGTGAAATTAACAGGGCCGAGCAGTACTTC
CDR3: CASSEINRAEQYF

V: TRBV7-9
J: TRBJ1-2
D: .
size: .
DNA: TGTGCCAGCAGCTCCAGGGAATACTATGGCTACACCTTC
CDR3: CASSSREYYGYTF

V: TRBV6-5
J: TRBJ1-2
D: TRBD1
size: .
DNA: TGTGCCAGCAGTTACTTAAACTTAGGGGGCCGCTATGGCTACACCTTC
CDR3: CASSYLNLGGRYGYTF

V: TRBV6-5
J: TRBJ1-2
D: .
size: .
DNA: TGTGCCAGCACCTTGGGGCACGGCGGAGGCTACACCTTC
CDR3: CASTLGHGGGYTF

V: TRBV5-1
J: TRBJ1-2
D: .
size: once
DNA: TGCGCCAGCAGCTTGGCTAGTGGTGGCTACACCTTC
CDR3: CASSLASGGYTF

V: TRBV23-1
J: TRBJ2-3
D: TRBD1
size: .
DNA: TGCGCCAGCAGTCAATCGGGACAGGGGGCAGGAAGCACAGATACGCAGTATTTT
CDR3: CASSQSGQGAGSTDTQYF

V: TRBV14
J: TRBJ2-1
D: .
size: .
DNA: TGTGCCAGCAGCCCACACCCCGCTGACATTAATGAGCAGTTCTTC
CDR3: CASSPHPADINEQFF

V: TRBV4-1
J: TRBJ1-1
D: .
size: once
DNA: TGCGCCAGCAGCCAAGGGGGGCAGAAGAACACTGAAGCTTTCTTT
CDR3: CASSQGGQKNTEAFF

V: TRBV25-1
J: TRBJ1-5
D: .
size: few
DNA: TGTGCCAGCAGTGAAGGGTTTTGGGGGCCTCACAATCAGCCCCAGCATTTT
CDR3: CASSEGFWGPHNQPQHF

V: TRBV19
J: TRBJ2-5
D: TRBD2
size: .
DNA: TGTGCCAGTAGTATGACTAGCGGGGGGCGCGTCCAAGAGACCCAGTACTTC
CDR3: CASSMTSGGRVQETQYF